This T cell receptor (beta chain) originates from a study of T cell responses to AZD1222 COVID-19 vaccine. Study at large: Pooled in the analysis were second doses at about 4 or about 12 weeks.

The protocol was immunoSEQ multiplex PCR, while the TCRdb copy is restricted to in-frame clones and leaves out a portion. The sample carries some 70,000 clones, 84% recorded once. Only a few counts were recorded for this clone. Material: peripheral blood, obtained on day 0 of AZD1222 vaccination. The receptor's source is an adult in good health.

The CDR3 is CASSLGQNNSPLHF. Here the CDR3 DNA reads TGTGCCAGCAGCTTAGGGCAGAATAATTCACCCCTCCACTTT. The J gene is TRBJ1-6, the V gene TRBV5-8; D uncertain. V shed 2 bases and J shed 5 bases, with 8 bases lying between them. Looked up from germline, CDR1 is SGHTS and CDR2 is YDEGEE. The CDR3 has 14 amino acids.